Listed below are T cell receptor beta chains from one sample, sequenced in a study of human T cells and chemical hapten exposure. Each CDR3 protein gets one entry after TCRdb re-called the RACE reads with MiXCR. The sample includes some 340,000 distinct CDR3 sequences, 5.5% to 8% seen only once; the top ten take 8% to 9%. The sequenced sample was whole blood, obtained in connection with sensitization to the hapten diphenylcyclopropenone (DPC). All receptors derive from a woman under 30 with alopecia areata. Some clones in this sample may be carry-over from other donors' samples. Each CDR3 is given with its conserved first and last residue. D genes are given only for firm matches. The listing skips clone size in some rows; elsewhere it reads once, few, many or a size class.

J | size | D | V | CDR3 | DNA
TRBJ1-1 | few | TRBD1 | TRBV6-5 | CASSITAGGRENTEAFF | TGTGCCAGCAGCATTACAGCAGGGGGCAGAGAAAACACTGAAGCTTTCTTT
TRBJ1-6 | many | TRBD1 | TRBV7-9 | CASSFRDRANPLHF | TGTGCCAGCAGCTTCCGGGACAGGGCGAATCCCCTCCACTTT
TRBJ2-3 | many | TRBD2 | TRBV4-2 | CASSQVDSGADTQYF | TGTGCCAGCAGCCAAGTCGATAGCGGGGCAGATACGCAGTATTTT
TRBJ2-7 | many | NA | TRBV10-3 | CAISESQSSSYEQYF | TGTGCCATCAGTGAGTCCCAGTCTTCCTCCTACGAGCAGTACTTC
TRBJ2-1 | many | TRBD1 | TRBV29-1 | CSVVWDRDGNEQFF | TGCAGCGTTGTATGGGACAGGGATGGGAATGAGCAGTTCTTC
TRBJ1-3 | NA | TRBD1 | TRBV29-1 | CSVQRQGKGNTIYF | TGCAGCGTCCAAAGACAGGGGAAAGGAAACACCATATATTTT
TRBJ2-3 | NA | TRBD2 | TRBV24-1 | CATSDLAGGSPDTQYF | TGTGCCACCAGTGATTTGGCGGGGGGGAGTCCAGATACGCAGTATTTT
TRBJ2-2 | NA | NA | TRBV3-1 | CASSQAEFGTGELFF | TGTGCCAGCAGCCAAGCCGAATTCGGGACCGGGGAGCTGTTTTTT
TRBJ2-7 | few | TRBD1 | TRBV3-1 | CASSKATGGVGYEQYF | TGTGCCAGCAGCAAAGCCACAGGGGGCGTAGGCTACGAGCAGTACTTC
TRBJ1-4 | many | NA | TRBV20-1 | CSARDEGTYVRSEKLFF | TGCAGTGCTAGAGATGAAGGGACCTACGTCCGCAGTGAAAAACTGTTTTTT
TRBJ1-5 | few | NA | TRBV6-2/TRBV6-3 | CASSYQFNQPQHF | TGTGCCAGCAGTTACCAGTTCAATCAGCCCCAGCATTTT
TRBJ2-1 | few | TRBD2 | TRBV4-2 | CASSQEETSVGEQFF | TGTGCCAGCAGCCAAGAAGAGACTAGCGTTGGAGAGCAGTTCTTC
TRBJ2-3 | few | NA | TRBV5-1 | CASSPVDKADTQYF | TGCGCCAGCAGCCCAGTCGACAAAGCAGATACGCAGTATTTT
TRBJ2-2 | NA | TRBD2 | TRBV7-9 | CASSRGGQANTGELFF | TGTGCCAGCAGTCGCGGGGGGCAGGCGAACACCGGGGAGCTGTTTTTT
TRBJ1-1 | NA | NA | TRBV7-2 | CASSSTIGTEAFF | TGTGCCAGCAGCTCCACGATAGGTACTGAAGCTTTCTTT
TRBJ1-1 | NA | TRBD1 | TRBV18 | CASSPSGQPMNTEAFF | TGTGCCAGCTCACCATCGGGACAGCCCATGAACACTGAAGCTTTCTTT
TRBJ2-5 | many | NA | TRBV7-6 | CASSLQGGGLETQYF | TGTGCCAGCAGCCTCCAGGGGGGGGGGCTGGAGACCCAGTACTTC
TRBJ2-1 | few | TRBD1 | TRBV28 | CASSPRDRDNEQFF | TGTGCCAGCAGTCCCCGGGACAGGGACAATGAGCAGTTCTTC
TRBJ2-2 | few | NA | TRBV25-1 | CASSRWEGRAGELFF | TGTGCCAGCTCACGATGGGAAGGGCGGGCCGGGGAGCTGTTTTTT
TRBJ1-1 | NA | NA | TRBV6-1 | CASSEMWGARTEAFF | TGTGCCAGCAGTGAAATGTGGGGGGCGCGGACTGAAGCTTTCTTT
TRBJ1-3 | NA | NA | TRBV2 | CASVSIATSSGNTIYF | TGTGCCAGCGTATCGATCGCTACATCCTCTGGAAACACCATATATTTT
TRBJ2-3 | NA | NA | TRBV10-3 | CAINGDTDTQYF | TGTGCCATCAATGGCGACACAGATACGCAGTATTTT
TRBJ1-4 | NA | NA | TRBV12-3/TRBV12-4 | CASSPRQELEKLFF | TGTGCCAGCAGTCCTAGACAGGAATTAGAAAAACTGTTTTTT
TRBJ1-2 | few | NA | TRBV12-3/TRBV12-4 | CASSKDIRAAEGYTF | TGTGCCAGCAGTAAGGACATTCGAGCCGCCGAAGGCTACACCTTC
TRBJ1-3 | few | NA | TRBV27 | CASSLRSTLSGNTIYF | TGTGCCAGCAGTTTACGGAGTACCCTCTCTGGAAACACCATATATTTT
TRBJ2-7 | NA | TRBD1 | TRBV7-9 | CASREEQGAIYEQYF | TGTGCCAGCAGGGAAGAGCAGGGGGCGATCTACGAGCAGTACTTC
TRBJ1-5 | few | TRBD1 | TRBV11-2 | CASSRGQGRSRGGQPQHF | TGTGCCAGCAGCCGCGGACAGGGAAGGAGCAGGGGTGGTCAGCCCCAGCATTTT
TRBJ1-5 | few | TRBD1 | TRBV20-1 | CSATTGPGPNQPQHF | TGCAGTGCTACGACAGGGCCCGGACCCAATCAGCCCCAGCATTTT
TRBJ1-2 | few | TRBD1 | TRBV7-2 | CASTLGQGNGYTF | TGTGCCAGCACCTTAGGACAGGGGAATGGCTACACCTTC
TRBJ1-1 | NA | NA | TRBV12-3/TRBV12-4 | CASRNREGRETEAFF | TGTGCCAGCAGGAACAGGGAAGGGCGTGAGACTGAAGCTTTCTTT
TRBJ2-1 | many | NA | TRBV14 | CASSQDPRLYNEQFF | TGTGCCAGCAGCCAAGACCCCAGGCTTTACAATGAGCAGTTCTTC
TRBJ2-3 | many | NA | TRBV12-3/TRBV12-4 | CASSLGTPTDTQYF | TGTGCCAGCAGTTTGGGGACCCCCACAGATACGCAGTATTTT
TRBJ2-7 | few | TRBD1 | TRBV6-1 | CASRDPGQGPHEQYF | TGTGCCAGCAGGGATCCGGGACAGGGCCCCCACGAGCAGTACTTC
TRBJ1-5 | NA | NA | TRBV27 | CASSLSIRGPQPQHF | TGTGCCAGCAGTTTAAGTATCCGGGGGCCCCAGCCCCAGCATTTT
TRBJ1-4 | NA | TRBD1 | TRBV4-2 | CASSQQDQGQGGEKLFF | TGTGCCAGCAGCCAACAAGATCAGGGACAGGGGGGGGAAAAACTGTTTTTT
TRBJ1-1 | few | NA | TRBV10-3 | CAISRPEEYTEAFF | TGTGCCATCAGTCGGCCGGAGGAGTACACTGAAGCTTTCTTT
TRBJ2-1 | many | NA | TRBV7-3 | CASTISGGTNNEQFF | TGTGCCAGTACTATCTCGGGCGGGACCAACAATGAGCAGTTCTTC
TRBJ2-3 | few | NA | TRBV7-2 | CASSLGGNTQYF | TGTGCCAGCAGCTTGGGAGGAAATACGCAGTATTTT
TRBJ2-3 | few | TRBD1 | TRBV4-1 | CASSQGTGAERTDTQYF | TGCGCCAGCAGCCAAGGGACAGGGGCCGAGCGCACAGATACGCAGTATTTT
TRBJ1-4 | few | NA | TRBV6-2/TRBV6-3 | CASSYWGGGTNEKLFF | TGTGCCAGCAGTTACTGGGGCGGCGGAACTAATGAAAAACTGTTTTTT
TRBJ1-1 | few | NA | TRBV10-3 | CAISVNSNTEAFF | TGTGCCATCAGTGTTAACTCGAACACTGAAGCTTTCTTT
TRBJ1-2 | once | TRBD1 | TRBV2 | CASRIDRVYGYTF | TGTGCCAGCAGAATAGACAGGGTCTATGGCTACACCTTC
TRBJ1-5 | NA | NA | TRBV3-1 | CASSPKLGQPQHF | TGTGCCAGCAGCCCAAAGTTGGGTCAGCCCCAGCATTTT
TRBJ1-3 | many | NA | TRBV4-2 | CASSQDHRSSGNTIYF | TGTGCCAGCAGCCAAGACCACCGAAGCTCTGGAAACACCATATATTTT
TRBJ2-3 | NA | NA | TRBV6-4 | CASSDSPGGTDTQYF | TGTGCCAGCAGTGACTCTCCAGGGGGCACAGATACGCAGTATTTT
TRBJ1-6 | few | NA | TRBV4-3 | CASSQDPGMGSSPLHF | TGCGCCAGCAGCCAAGATCCAGGGATGGGTAGTTCACCCCTCCACTTT
TRBJ2-3 | few | TRBD2 | TRBV20-1 | CSAARGADTQYF | TGCAGTGCTGCGCGGGGGGCAGATACGCAGTATTTT
TRBJ2-6 | NA | NA | TRBV11-1 | CASSLEAAPVSGANVLTF | TGTGCCAGCAGCTTAGAAGCAGCCCCGGTCTCTGGGGCCAACGTCCTGACTTTC
TRBJ2-1 | few | NA | TRBV11-3 | CASSSLLGGVGGNEQFF | TGTGCCAGCAGCTCACTCTTGGGCGGGGTAGGTGGCAATGAGCAGTTCTTC
TRBJ2-3 | few | NA | TRBV28 | CASRGSVVWDTQYF | TGTGCCAGCAGAGGTTCAGTTGTATGGGATACGCAGTATTTT
TRBJ2-7 | NA | NA | TRBV4-1 | CASSQGAASDEQYF | TGCGCCAGCAGCCAGGGGGCTGCTAGCGACGAGCAGTACTTC
TRBJ2-3 | few | TRBD2 | TRBV4-3 | CASSQDPSGGASDTQYF | TGCGCCAGCAGCCAAGACCCTAGCGGGGGGGCCTCAGATACGCAGTATTTT
TRBJ1-3 | many | NA | TRBV7-2 | CASSPDRTTGNTIYF | TGTGCCAGCAGCCCCGACAGGACGACTGGAAACACCATATATTTT
TRBJ1-5 | NA | TRBD1 | TRBV19 | CASRNNDRVNQPQHF | TGTGCCAGTAGAAACAATGACAGGGTGAATCAGCCCCAGCATTTT
TRBJ1-6 | NA | TRBD1 | TRBV4-3 | CASSQSGTGNSPLHF | TGCGCCAGCAGCCAAAGCGGGACAGGCAATTCACCCCTCCACTTT
TRBJ2-3 | NA | NA | TRBV2 | CASSDGKRSTDTQYF | TGTGCCAGCAGTGATGGGAAGAGAAGCACAGATACGCAGTATTTT
TRBJ2-3 | NA | NA | TRBV11-1 | CASRRQARSADTQYF | TGTGCCAGCAGGCGACAGGCCCGGTCGGCAGATACGCAGTATTTT
TRBJ2-6 | many | NA | TRBV24-1 | CATSAGANVLTF | TGTGCCACCAGTGCCGGGGCCAACGTCCTGACTTTC
TRBJ2-6 | few | NA | TRBV25-1 | CASSEGLISGANVLTF | TGTGCCAGCAGTGAAGGTCTTATCTCTGGGGCCAACGTCCTGACTTTC